This TCR beta chain derives from a study of shared clonotypes between healthy human individuals. This clone has only one observation. Sequence at one end of the junction differs from germline and may be a read error. TCRdb's table, derived via immunoSEQ multiplex PCR, lists solely in-frame clones and lacks some. Of some 1,600,000 clones in the sample, 95% to 99% were seen once. CD4+ cells underwent separation, giving CD45RA+ naive and CD45RA-negative memory subsets. The TCR originated in a man aged 25 to 40 in good health. The sample comprised naive CD4+ T cells sorted from blood. This sample's subset: CD45RA+ positively selected.

CDR3 protein: CASSPSRTLPTRGSF. For the CDR3, the DNA is TGTGCCAGCTCACCAAGTAGAACCCTGCCGACCCGGGGGTCCTTC. The chain has TRBV18 and TRBJ2-7; D might be TRBD2 (6 bases). The germline gives CDR1 KGHSH, CDR2 LQKENI. There are 15 residues in the CDR3.